Presented here are 20 T cell receptor beta chains from one specimen sequenced in a study of cytomegalovirus exposure and HLA in healthy donors. Primers: 60 Vbeta forward and 13 Jbeta reverse. Sequencing used immunoSEQ multiplex PCR; TCRdb keeps in-frame clones, though not all of them. The sample has about 120,000 clones, around 76% seen once. Specimen: PBMCs. The receptor set was obtained from a man aged 55 to 70 in good health and CMV-seropositive.

This clone was counted ten times or more. The V and J genes are TRBV4-1 and TRBJ1-1; D is uncertain. V dropped 1 base and J dropped 5 bases, with 14 bases sitting between them. CDR1 is MGHRA, CDR2 YSYEKL, per germline. This CDR3 comprises 15 residues. This chain's CDR3 is CASSQGIGGRTEAFF. The CDR3 DNA reads as TGCGCCAGCAGCCAAGGTATTGGAGGAAGGACTGAAGCTTTCTTT.

The V call is TRBV11-2, the J call TRBJ2-1; 11 positions match TRBD2. The CDR3 is 16 amino acids. Trimming at V came to 5 bases and at J to 9 bases, leaving 12 bases not matched to a gene. The germline gives CDR1 SGHAT, CDR2 FQNNGV. Here the CDR3 DNA reads TGTGCCAGCAGCACTACACTAGCGGGAGTATTGGGTGAGCAGTTCTTC. This translates into CASSTTLAGVLGEQFF.

CDR3 region: CASTSPSTGRRNHGYTF. CDR3 coding DNA: TGTGCCAGCACCTCGCCCTCCACGGGGAGGAGGAACCATGGCTACACCTTC. The rearrangement links TRBV7-8 to TRBJ1-2; D call uncertain. The CDR3 extends over 17 amino acids. V lost 7 bases and J 6 bases, leaving 27 bases between the germline ends. Per germline, CDR1 SGHVS and CDR2 FQNEAQ.

The V and J genes are TRBV9 and TRBJ2-7; D is undetermined. CDR1 is SGDLS, CDR2 YYNGEE, per germline. V lost 3 bases, J lost 4 bases, and 17 bases lay in between. This CDR3 is built from 15 residues. This CDR3 reads CASSAEIGSTYEQYF. CDR3 in DNA: TGTGCCAGCAGCGCTGAGATTGGTTCTACTTACGAGCAGTACTTC.

This chain connects TRBV5-1 to TRBJ1-1; a possible D gene is TRBD1 (5 bases). V was clipped by 3 bases and J by 4 bases, with 10 bases between them. CDR3 size: 13 residues. Germline V gives CDR1 SGHRS, CDR2 YFSETQ. For the CDR3, the DNA is TGCGCCAGCAGCTCTAGGGGAATCACTGAAGCTTTCTTT. Encoded protein: CASSSRGITEAFF.

CDR3 in DNA: TGTGCCAGCAGTTTATCGGACAGGAACTATGGCTACACCTTC. This codes for CASSLSDRNYGYTF. The V call is TRBV27, the J call TRBJ1-2; 7 bases map to TRBD1. The CDR3 consists of 14 residues. Germline V gene data show CDR1 as MNHEY and CDR2 as SMNVEV (reference sequence). V was clipped by 0 bases and J by 2 bases; unmatched bases: 0.

In its sample, this clone was seen once. This rearrangement joins TRBV5-1 to TRBJ1-2; TRBD1 matches 8 bases. Germline V gives CDR1 SGHRS, CDR2 YFSETQ. This CDR3 is 11 amino acids long. V lost 4 bases and J lost 10; bases outside the gene matches: 3. CDR3 coding DNA: TGCGCCAGCAGCCCGGACAGGGACTACACCTTC. As protein: CASSPDRDYTF.

This chain uses TRBV2 with TRBJ2-5, with 10 bases that match TRBD2. The V segment lost 4 bases and the J segment 5 bases; nucleotides outside the gene matches: 7. Per the germline V gene, CDR1 is SNHLY and CDR2 is FYNNEI. This CDR3 contains 15 residues. CDR3 in DNA: TGTGCCAGCAGTGGCCCTAGCGGGGGTGGGGAGACCCAGTACTTC. This encodes CASSGPSGGGETQYF.

The chain carries TRBV10-2 and TRBJ2-7, with D tentatively TRBD1 (5 bases). The germline V gene has CDR1 WSHSY and CDR2 SAAADI. The CDR3 extends over 11 amino acids. The ends were cut back, 4 bases at V and 5 bases at J, with 6 bases in the middle. CDR3 residues: CASSVGHEQYF. The CDR3 DNA is TGCGCCAGCAGTGTGGGGCACGAGCAGTACTTC.

V and J are TRBV5-5 and TRBJ1-6; D ambiguous. CDR1 is SGHKS and CDR2 is YYEKEE in the germline V gene (reference sequence). Trimming cost V 5 bases and J 5 bases, with 14 bases left between them. The CDR3 covers 15 residues. The CDR3 nucleotides are TGTGCCAGCAGGTGGACTCGACTAAATAATTCACCCCTCCACTTT. This gives the protein CASRWTRLNNSPLHF.

The CDR3 spells CASTSGLYGYTF. The CDR3 region has the DNA TGTGCCAGCACGTCAGGGCTCTATGGCTACACCTTC. The chain carries TRBV6-1 and TRBJ1-2, with a weak D call TRBD1 (5 bases). This CDR3 has 12 residues. CDR1 is MNHNS, CDR2 SASEGT, per germline. Trimming shortened V by 7 bases and J by 4 bases, and 10 bases separated the two germline ends.

V usage is TRBV28 and J usage is TRBJ2-2; maybe TRBD2 (5 bases). Trimming took 6 bases from V and 8 from J, leaving 16 bases between them. The CDR3 runs 14 residues. The germline V gene has CDR1 MDHEN and CDR2 SYDVKM. DNA of the CDR3: TGTGCCAGCAGGAGGACTCAGATGGGGGGGGAGCTGTTTTTT. This sequence encodes CASRRTQMGGELFF.

This clone was counted a few times. The chain couples TRBV30 to TRBJ2-1, with a tentative D call TRBD1 (5 bases). The germline CDR1 and CDR2 sequences are GTSNPN and SVGIG (reference sequence). V shed 3 bases and J shed 3 bases, with 12 bases lying between them. CDR3 size: 14 residues. CDR3 sequence (DNA): TGTGCCTGGAGCAAGCAGGGCAGCTACAATGAGCAGTTCTTC. Protein: CAWSKQGSYNEQFF.

V and J are TRBV5-1 and TRBJ2-7, with D hard to call. V was clipped by 4 bases and J by 6 bases, with 17 bases between them. The CDR3 consists of 14 residues. CDR1 SGHRS and CDR2 YFSETQ come from the germline V gene. CDR3 coding DNA: TGCGCCAGCAGCGTTAATCCGAGTAACTCCGAGCAGTACTTC. It translates to CASSVNPSNSEQYF.

The chain has TRBV11-2 and TRBJ2-2, with 10 bases lining up with TRBD1. This CDR3 has 15 residues. Germline values: CDR1 SGHAT, CDR2 FQNNGV. Trimming took 5 bases from V and 4 from J; bases not matched to a gene: 4. Here the CDR3 reads CASSPGTGVTGELFF. In DNA form, the CDR3 reads TGTGCCAGCAGCCCCGGGACAGGGGTCACCGGGGAGCTGTTTTTT. The variable domain in full, with the rest retrieved from reference TRBV11-2 and TRBJ2-2, is EAGVAQSPRYKIIEKRQSVAFWCNPISGHATLYWYQQILGQGPKLLIQFQNNGVVDDSQLPKDRFSAERLKGVDSTLKIQPAKLEDSAVYLCASSPGTGVTGELFFGEGSRLTVL.

The chain recombines TRBV27 with TRBJ1-6; D is undetermined. The CDR3 loop spans 17 amino acids. Deletions cut 2 bases from V and 8 bases from J, with 19 bases between. Looked up from germline, CDR1 is MNHEY and CDR2 is SMNVEV (reference sequence). CDR3 amino acids: CASSLRRVGIVDSPLHF. CDR3 nucleotide sequence: TGTGCCAGCAGTTTACGGAGGGTAGGGATCGTGGATTCACCCCTCCACTTT.

V is TRBV5-1 and J is TRBJ2-2; 11 bases line up with TRBD1. The CDR3 is made up of 15 amino acids. Germline CDR1 SGHRS, CDR2 YFSETQ. With 0 bases clipped from V and 6 bases from J, the junction kept 1 base outside the gene matches. The CDR3 DNA sequence: TGCGCCAGCAGCTTGGAGGGACAGGGGGCCGGGGAGCTGTTTTTT. Translated: CASSLEGQGAGELFF.

The V and J genes are TRBV5-4 and TRBJ1-1, with D unclear. V dropped 4 bases and J dropped 1 base, with 14 bases sitting between them. Germline CDR1 and CDR2: SGHNT and YYREEE (reference sequence). CDR3 size: 15 residues. CDR3 sequence: CASSPRALENTEAFF. As DNA, the CDR3 is TGTGCCAGCAGCCCCAGAGCGCTAGAGAACACTGAAGCTTTCTTT.

In DNA, the CDR3 is TGTGCCTGGAGTATTCCCTCAGGACAGGGGATGGAGACCCAGTACTTC. Protein sequence: CAWSIPSGQGMETQYF. This chain connects TRBV30 to TRBJ2-5, with 9 bases fitting TRBD1. The trim removed 2 bases at V and 5 bases at J, leaving 12 bases unmatched. The CDR3 runs 16 residues. Germline V CDR1 and CDR2: GTSNPN, SVGIG (reference sequence).

The CDR3 DNA reads as TGTGCCACCAGCAGAGACAGGATCTCCTACGAGCAGTACTTC. This codes for CATSRDRISYEQYF. The V gene is TRBV15, the J gene TRBJ2-7; no clear D. Germline V lookup: CDR1 LNHNV, CDR2 YYDKDF (reference sequence). V lost 0 bases, J lost 0 bases, and 6 bases lay in between. This CDR3 region has 14 residues.